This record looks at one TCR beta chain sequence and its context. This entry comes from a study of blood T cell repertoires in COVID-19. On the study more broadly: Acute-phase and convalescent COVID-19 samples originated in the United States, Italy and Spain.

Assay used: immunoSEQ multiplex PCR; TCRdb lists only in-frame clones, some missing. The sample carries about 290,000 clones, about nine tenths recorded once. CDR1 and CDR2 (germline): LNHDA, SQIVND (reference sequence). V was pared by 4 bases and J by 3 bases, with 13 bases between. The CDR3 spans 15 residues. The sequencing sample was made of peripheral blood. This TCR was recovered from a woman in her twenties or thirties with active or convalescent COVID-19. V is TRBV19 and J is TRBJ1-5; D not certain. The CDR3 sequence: CASSTRTTSNQPQHF. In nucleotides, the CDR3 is TGTGCCAGTAGTACTAGGACTACTTCCAATCAGCCCCAGCATTTT.